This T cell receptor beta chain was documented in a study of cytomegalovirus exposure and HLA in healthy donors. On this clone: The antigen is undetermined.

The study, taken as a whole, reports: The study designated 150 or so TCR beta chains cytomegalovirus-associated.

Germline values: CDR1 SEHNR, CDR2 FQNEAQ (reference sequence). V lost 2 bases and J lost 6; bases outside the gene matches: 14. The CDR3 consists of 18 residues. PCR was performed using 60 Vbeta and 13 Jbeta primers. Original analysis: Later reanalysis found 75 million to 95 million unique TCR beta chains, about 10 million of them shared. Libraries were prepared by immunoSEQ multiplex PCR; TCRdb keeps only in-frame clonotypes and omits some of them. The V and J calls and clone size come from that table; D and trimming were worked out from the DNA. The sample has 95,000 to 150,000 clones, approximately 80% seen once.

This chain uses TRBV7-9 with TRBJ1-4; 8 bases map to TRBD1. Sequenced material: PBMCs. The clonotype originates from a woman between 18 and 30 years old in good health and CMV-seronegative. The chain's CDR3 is CASSLFPRSHRGDEKLFF. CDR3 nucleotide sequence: TGTGCCAGCAGCTTATTTCCACGGAGTCACAGGGGGGATGAAAAACTGTTTTTT.